One sample yielded the 20 T cell receptor beta chains listed below, sequenced in a study of blood T cell repertoires in COVID-19. Repertoires were generated with immunoSEQ multiplex PCR, while TCRdb's copy carries only in-frame clones and drops some. The data contain about 430,000 clones, about 88% of them singletons. Sequencing used PBMCs or T cells enriched from blood (not recorded which). These receptors all come from a woman aged 18-35 years who had been exposed to COVID-19.

DNA of the CDR3: TGTGCCAGCAGCCAAGAGGTTAGCGGGCGTATAGGGGTCGGTACGCAGTATTTT. Translated, it gives CASSQEVSGRIGVGTQYF. The V call is TRBV7-9, the J call TRBJ2-3, with TRBD2 matching 7 bases. V trimming: 5 bases; J trimming: 8 bases; junction bases outside the gene matches: 22. CDR3 size: 18 residues. Germline lookup yields CDR1 SEHNR and CDR2 FQNEAQ (reference sequence). Combining the CDR3 with reference TRBV7-9 and TRBJ2-3 gives the whole variable domain DTGVSQNPRHKITKRGQNVTFRCDPISEHNRLYWYRQTLGQGPEFLTYFQNEAQLEKSRLLSDRFSAERPKGSFSTLEIQRTEQGDSAMYLCASSQEVSGRIGVGTQYFGPGTRLTVL.

V is TRBV21-1 and J is TRBJ2-1; the table assigns TRBD2, which was not confirmed against the DNA. TRBV21-1 is a known pseudogene. There are 20 residues in the CDR3. CDR3 sequence: CASSPYPGTSGIVGYNEQFF. The DNA of the CDR3 is TGTGCCAGCAGCCCTTATCCGGGGACTAGCGGGATAGTAGGGTACAATGAGCAGTTCTTC.

This clone was seen more than once but under ten times. V is TRBV14 and J is TRBJ1-4, with D unclear. Germline CDR1 and CDR2: SGHDN and FVKESK. The CDR3 is 13 amino acids. Trimming took off 6 bases at V and 5 bases at J, with 10 bases between the two ends. For the CDR3, the DNA is TGTGCCAGCAGTGAGGTTAGGAATGAAAAACTGTTTTTT. Protein: CASSEVRNEKLFF. Complete variable domain (other parts from reference TRBV14 and TRBJ1-4): EAGVTQFPSHSVIEKGQTVTLRCDPISGHDNLYWYRRVMGKEIKFLLHFVKESKQDESGMPNNRFLAERTGGTYSTLKVQPAELEDSGVYFCASSEVRNEKLFFGSGTQLSVL.

V usage is TRBV3-1 (or the pseudogene TRBV3-2) and J usage is TRBJ2-7, with D possibly matching TRBD2 (6 bases). Germline CDR1 is LGHDT and CDR2 is YNNKEL (reference sequence). CDR3 size: 12 residues. V lost 3 bases to trimming and J lost 6 bases, with 9 bases between them. The CDR3 region has the DNA TGTGCCAGCAGCCAGGGGGGAAGCGAGCAGTACTTC. Residues: CASSQGGSEQYF.

The chain recombines TRBV5-1 with TRBJ2-1; D may be TRBD1 (6 bases). V gave up 2 bases and J gave up 8 bases, with 17 bases separating them. This CDR3 is 15 amino acids long. The germline V gene has CDR1 SGHRS and CDR2 YFSETQ. The chain's CDR3 is CASSFNRVDLDEQFF. DNA of the CDR3: TGCGCCAGCAGCTTCAACAGGGTGGACCTAGATGAGCAGTTCTTC.

CDR3 DNA: TGTGCCAGCAGCTTAGCTAGCGGGAGGCGAGAGACCCAGTACTTC. It encodes CASSLASGRRETQYF. The chain links TRBV13 to TRBJ2-5, with 11 positions matching TRBD2. The CDR3 spans 15 residues. V shed 1 base and J 4 bases; nucleotides not matched to a gene: 2. Germline CDR1 is PRHDT and CDR2 is FYEKMQ (reference sequence).

The rearrangement joins TRBV5-1 to TRBJ2-7; 10 nucleotides agree with TRBD1. The CDR3 contains 14 residues. The germline gives CDR1 SGHRS, CDR2 YFSETQ. V was pared by 4 bases and J by 0 bases, with 1 base of the junction left unmatched. The CDR3 DNA follows: TGCGCCAGCAGCCGGACAGGGGGCTCCTACGAGCAGTACTTC. This sequence encodes CASSRTGGSYEQYF.

DNA of the CDR3: TGTGCCAGCAGCTCCGACAGGGGTCGGGGCTACACCTTC. Amino acids: CASSSDRGRGYTF. The chain is built from TRBV11-2 and TRBJ1-2; 8 positions match TRBD1. J was trimmed by 8 bases and V by 4 bases; bases with no gene match: 6. The germline CDR1 and CDR2 sequences are SGHAT and FQNNGV. The CDR3 is made up of 13 amino acids.

This clone came up a few times. This chain links TRBV6-5 with TRBJ2-1; 10 bases line up with TRBD2. The length of the CDR3 is 15 residues. With V trimmed by 6 bases and J by 7 bases, 9 bases remained unmatched. Per the germline V gene, CDR1 is MNHEY and CDR2 is SVGAGI. Here the CDR3 reads CASRESGGAGNEQFF. The DNA of the CDR3 is TGTGCCAGCAGAGAGAGCGGGGGGGCCGGAAATGAGCAGTTCTTC.

The CDR3 region is CASSPGDTGELFF. The DNA of the CDR3 is TGTGCCAGCTCACCCGGGGACACCGGGGAGCTGTTTTTT. The V gene is TRBV18, the J gene TRBJ2-2; D possibly corresponds to TRBD2 (5 bases). V lost 3 bases and J 3 bases, leaving 5 bases between the germline ends. The CDR3 spans 13 residues. The germline CDR1 and CDR2 sequences are KGHSH and LQKENI.

CDR3 protein: CATSRTGIYGYTF. The CDR3, as DNA: TGTGCCACCAGCAGGACAGGGATCTATGGCTACACCTTC. J is TRBJ1-2 and V is TRBV15; 7 nucleotides match TRBD1. Germline trimming cut 3 bases from V and 4 bases from J; bases unmatched to any gene: 2. CDR1 and CDR2 (germline): LNHNV, YYDKDF (reference sequence). The CDR3 length is 13 residues.

The chain couples TRBV5-6 to TRBJ1-2; D not resolved. Per the germline V gene, CDR1 is SGHDT and CDR2 is YYEEEE. The CDR3 is made up of 13 amino acids. Trimming took off 3 bases at V and 1 base at J, with 7 bases between the two ends. CDR3 coding DNA: TGTGCCAGCAGCTCGTCGGTTAACTATGGCTACACCTTC. Protein: CASSSSVNYGYTF.

The rearrangement uses TRBV11-2 and TRBJ2-2; maybe TRBD2 (6 bases). This CDR3 is built from 17 residues. Germline assignment: CDR1 SGHAT and CDR2 FQNNGV. Between the trimmed V and J ends, which lost 1 base and 6 bases, there was a span of 18 bases. CDR3 sequence (DNA): TGTGCCAGCAGCTTAGTCCCCGCCCGGGGAGGAGCCGGGGAGCTGTTTTTT. Translating it yields CASSLVPARGGAGELFF.

The chain recombines TRBV10-3 with TRBJ2-5, with D perhaps matching TRBD2 (5 bases). CDR1 and CDR2 (germline): ENHRY, SYGVKD. The CDR3 contains 14 residues. The germline V and J ends were trimmed by 2 bases and 5 bases, with 12 bases remaining between them. CDR3 in amino acids: CAISEASRSETQYF. The CDR3, as DNA: TGTGCCATCAGTGAGGCTAGCAGATCGGAGACCCAGTACTTC.

The J gene is TRBJ2-1, the V gene TRBV5-1, with 11 bases that match TRBD1. Germline CDR1 reads SGHRS; CDR2 reads YFSETQ. The CDR3 sequence is 16 residues long. V shed 4 bases and J 7 bases; nucleotides not matched to a gene: 10. CDR3 amino acids: CASSVDGQGAWNEQFF. CDR3 in DNA: TGCGCCAGCAGCGTGGACGGACAGGGGGCTTGGAATGAGCAGTTCTTC. Drawing the rest from reference TRBV5-1 and TRBJ2-1, the complete variable domain is KAGVTQTPRYLIKTRGQQVTLSCSPISGHRSVSWYQQTPGQGLQFLFEYFSETQRNKGNFPGRFSGRQFSNSRSEMNVSTLELGDSALYLCASSVDGQGAWNEQFFGPGTRLTVL.

The chain carries TRBV11-3 and TRBJ2-7, with TRBD2 matching over 7 bases. The J segment lost 7 bases and the V segment lost 4 bases, leaving 4 bases of the junction unmatched. In germline, CDR1 is SGHNT, CDR2 YENEEA. The CDR3 sequence is 12 residues long. The CDR3 nucleotides are TGTGCCAGCAGCTCCCAGGGAGGGGAGCAGTACTTC. Its protein product is CASSSQGGEQYF.

In DNA, the CDR3 is TGTGCCAGCAGCTTAAAGGGGACTAGCGTCAATGAGCAGTTCTTC. This codes for CASSLKGTSVNEQFF. The rearrangement links TRBV13 to TRBJ2-1; 10 nucleotides line up with TRBD2. CDR1 and CDR2 from the germline V gene are PRHDT and FYEKMQ (reference sequence). The junction had 4 bases not matched to a gene; V was cut back by 2 bases and J by 6 bases. CDR3 length: 15 residues.

On this clone: Distinct nucleotide sequences in the sample also encode this CDR3. The rearrangement uses TRBV30 and TRBJ2-7; 7 bases agree with TRBD1. V lost 0 bases and J lost 0; bases outside the gene matches: 5. Germline CDR1 is GTSNPN and CDR2 is SVGIG (reference sequence). The CDR3 is made up of 15 amino acids. CDR3 DNA: TGTGCCTGGAGTGTGGGCAGGGGGAGCTCCTACGAGCAGTACTTC. This codes for CAWSVGRGSSYEQYF. Full variable domain (remainder filled in from reference TRBV30 and TRBJ2-7): SQTIHQWPATLVQPVGSPLSLECTVEGTSNPNLYWYRQAAGRGLQLLFYSVGIGQISSEVPQNLSASRPQDRQFILSSKKLLLSDSGFYLCAWSVGRGSSYEQYFGPGTRLTVT.

The V call is TRBV2, the J call TRBJ2-3; 9 bases line up with TRBD2. The germline V gene encodes CDR1 SNHLY and CDR2 FYNNEI. Trimming cost V 5 bases and J 3 bases; bases outside gene matches: 6. The CDR3 contains 15 residues. CDR3 protein: CASSLAGVGTDTQYF. In DNA, the CDR3 is TGTGCCAGCAGTTTAGCGGGAGTCGGTACAGATACGCAGTATTTT. Full variable domain (missing parts from reference TRBV2 and TRBJ2-3): EPEVTQTPSHQVTQMGQEVILRCVPISNHLYFYWYRQILGQKVEFLVSFYNNEISEKSEIFDDQFSVERPDGSNFTLKIRSTKLEDSAMYFCASSLAGVGTDTQYFGPGTRLTVL.

This rearrangement joins TRBV11-2 to TRBJ1-1; D call uncertain. V lost 4 bases, J lost 8 bases, and 5 bases lay in between. CDR1 is SGHAT, CDR2 FQNNGV, per germline. The CDR3 spans 10 residues. The CDR3 sequence is CASSSREAFF. The CDR3 DNA follows: TGTGCCAGCAGCTCCAGAGAAGCTTTCTTT. Complete variable domain (other parts from reference TRBV11-2 and TRBJ1-1): EAGVAQSPRYKIIEKRQSVAFWCNPISGHATLYWYQQILGQGPKLLIQFQNNGVVDDSQLPKDRFSAERLKGVDSTLKIQPAKLEDSAVYLCASSSREAFFGQGTRLTVV.